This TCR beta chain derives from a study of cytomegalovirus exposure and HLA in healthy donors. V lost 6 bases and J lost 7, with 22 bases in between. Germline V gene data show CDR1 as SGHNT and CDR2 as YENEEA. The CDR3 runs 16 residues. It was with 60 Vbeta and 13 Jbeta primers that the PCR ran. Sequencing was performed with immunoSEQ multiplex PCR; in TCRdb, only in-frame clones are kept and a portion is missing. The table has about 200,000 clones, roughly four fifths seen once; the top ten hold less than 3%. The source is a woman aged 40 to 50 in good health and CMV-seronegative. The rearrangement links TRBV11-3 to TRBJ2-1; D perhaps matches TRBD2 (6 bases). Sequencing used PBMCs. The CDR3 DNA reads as TGTGCCAGCAGTCGCAACTTTGGGGGAGGTTTAAATGAGCAGTTCTTC. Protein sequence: CASSRNFGGGLNEQFF.